This T cell receptor (beta chain) was identified during a study of CD8+ T cells in alopecia areata. Whole-study results and caveats: Alopecia totalis/universalis scalp especially showed more expanded CD8+ clones than normal scalp.

Following extraction, RNA underwent reverse transcription to cDNA, which served as the sequencing template. Profiling relied on immunoSEQ multiplex PCR, and the TCRdb table lists in-frame clones only, not all of them. In the table there are about 150,000 clones, more than 45% of which are singletons. With respect to this clone: Its cognate antigen is unknown.

V was clipped by 3 bases and J by 4 bases, with 7 bases between them. The CDR3 length is 13 residues. Germline lookup yields CDR1 WNHNN and CDR2 SYGVQD (reference sequence). Individuals with alopecia areata gave both lesional scalp punch biopsies and peripheral blood for collection. J is TRBJ1-5 and V is TRBV10-1; D gene uncertain. Sequenced material: CD4+ T cells sorted from blood. The sequence came from a human donor with alopecia areata. The CDR3 DNA is TGCGCCAGCAGTGAAATGGGGAATCAGCCCCAGCATTTT. Its protein product is CASSEMGNQPQHF.